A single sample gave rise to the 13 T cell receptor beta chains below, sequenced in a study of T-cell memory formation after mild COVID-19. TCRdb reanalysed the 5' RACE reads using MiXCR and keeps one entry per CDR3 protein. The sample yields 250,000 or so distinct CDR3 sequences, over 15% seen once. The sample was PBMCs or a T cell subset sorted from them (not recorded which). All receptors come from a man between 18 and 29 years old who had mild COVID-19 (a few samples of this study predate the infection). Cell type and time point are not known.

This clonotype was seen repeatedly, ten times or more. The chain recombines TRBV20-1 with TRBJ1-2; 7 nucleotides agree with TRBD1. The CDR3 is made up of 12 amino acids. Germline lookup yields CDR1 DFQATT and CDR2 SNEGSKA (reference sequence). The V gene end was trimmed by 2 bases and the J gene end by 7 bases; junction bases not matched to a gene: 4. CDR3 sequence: CSARSGGGGYTF. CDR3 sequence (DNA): TGCAGTGCTAGATCAGGGGGAGGTGGCTACACCTTC.

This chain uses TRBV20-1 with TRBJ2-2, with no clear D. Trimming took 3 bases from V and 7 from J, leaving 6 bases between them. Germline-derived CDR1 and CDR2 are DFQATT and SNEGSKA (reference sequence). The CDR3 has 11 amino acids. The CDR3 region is CSARKVGELFF. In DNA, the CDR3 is TGCAGTGCTAGGAAGGTCGGGGAGCTGTTTTTT.

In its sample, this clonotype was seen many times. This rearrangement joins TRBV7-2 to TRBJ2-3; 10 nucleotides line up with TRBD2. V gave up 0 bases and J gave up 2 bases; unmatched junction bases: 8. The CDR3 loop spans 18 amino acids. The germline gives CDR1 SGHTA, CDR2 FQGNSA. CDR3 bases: TGTGCCAGCAGCTTAGCGAGGATAGCGGGGGGCTACACAGATACGCAGTATTTT. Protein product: CASSLARIAGGYTDTQYF.

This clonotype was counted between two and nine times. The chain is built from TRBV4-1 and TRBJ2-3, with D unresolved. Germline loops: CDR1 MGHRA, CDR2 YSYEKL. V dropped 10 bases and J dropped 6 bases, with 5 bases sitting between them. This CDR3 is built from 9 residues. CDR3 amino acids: CAKGDTQYF. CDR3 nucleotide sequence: TGCGCCAAGGGTGATACGCAGTATTTT.

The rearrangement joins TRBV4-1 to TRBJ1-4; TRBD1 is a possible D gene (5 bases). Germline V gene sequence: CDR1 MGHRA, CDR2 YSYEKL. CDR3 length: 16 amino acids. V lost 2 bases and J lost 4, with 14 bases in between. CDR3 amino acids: CASSQRPGGVNEKLFF. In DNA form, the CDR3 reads TGCGCCAGCAGCCAACGCCCCGGGGGGGTTAATGAAAAACTGTTTTTT.

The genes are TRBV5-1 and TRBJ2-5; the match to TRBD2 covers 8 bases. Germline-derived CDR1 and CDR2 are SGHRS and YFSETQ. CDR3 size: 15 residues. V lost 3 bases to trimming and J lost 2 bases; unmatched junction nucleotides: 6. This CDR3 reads CASSWGGGPQETQYF. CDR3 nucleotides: TGCGCCAGCAGCTGGGGCGGGGGGCCTCAAGAGACCCAGTACTTC.

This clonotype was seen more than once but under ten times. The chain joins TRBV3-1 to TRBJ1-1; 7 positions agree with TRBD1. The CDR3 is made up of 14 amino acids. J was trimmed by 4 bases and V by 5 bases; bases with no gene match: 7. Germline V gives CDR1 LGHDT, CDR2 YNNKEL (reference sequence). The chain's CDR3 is CASSLRDSGTEAFF. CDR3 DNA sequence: TGTGCCAGCAGCTTGCGGGACAGCGGCACTGAAGCTTTCTTT.

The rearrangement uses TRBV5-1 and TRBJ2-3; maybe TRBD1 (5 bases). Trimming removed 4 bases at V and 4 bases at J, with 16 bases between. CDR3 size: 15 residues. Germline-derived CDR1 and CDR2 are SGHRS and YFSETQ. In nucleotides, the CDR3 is TGCGCCAGCAGCCCAAGGACAATAATCCCAGATACGCAGTATTTT. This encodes CASSPRTIIPDTQYF.

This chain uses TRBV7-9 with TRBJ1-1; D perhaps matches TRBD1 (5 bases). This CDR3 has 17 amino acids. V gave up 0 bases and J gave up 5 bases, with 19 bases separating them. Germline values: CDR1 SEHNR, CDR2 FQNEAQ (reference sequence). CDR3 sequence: CASSLARGSEVGTEAFF. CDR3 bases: TGTGCCAGCAGCTTAGCACGGGGGAGTGAGGTCGGGACTGAAGCTTTCTTT.

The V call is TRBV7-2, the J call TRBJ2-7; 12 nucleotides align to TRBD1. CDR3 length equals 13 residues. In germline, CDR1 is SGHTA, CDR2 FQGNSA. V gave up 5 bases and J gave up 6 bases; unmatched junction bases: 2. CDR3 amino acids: CASSRDRGREQYV. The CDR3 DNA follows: TGTGCCAGCAGCCGGGACAGGGGGCGCGAGCAGTACGTC.

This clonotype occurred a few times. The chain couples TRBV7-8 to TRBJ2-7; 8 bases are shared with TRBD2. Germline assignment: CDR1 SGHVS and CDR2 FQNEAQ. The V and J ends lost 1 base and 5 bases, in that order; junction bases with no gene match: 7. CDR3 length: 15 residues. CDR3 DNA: TGTGCCAGCAGCTTAGAGGCTAGCGGGTTTCACGAGCAGTACTTC. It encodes CASSLEASGFHEQYF.

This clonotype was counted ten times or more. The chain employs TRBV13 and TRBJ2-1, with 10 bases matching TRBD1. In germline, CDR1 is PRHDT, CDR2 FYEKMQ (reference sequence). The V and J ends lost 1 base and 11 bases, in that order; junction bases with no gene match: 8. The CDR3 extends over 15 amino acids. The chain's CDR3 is CASSLETGTGEKQFF. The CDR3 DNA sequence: TGTGCCAGCAGCTTAGAAACCGGGACAGGGGAGAAGCAGTTCTTC.

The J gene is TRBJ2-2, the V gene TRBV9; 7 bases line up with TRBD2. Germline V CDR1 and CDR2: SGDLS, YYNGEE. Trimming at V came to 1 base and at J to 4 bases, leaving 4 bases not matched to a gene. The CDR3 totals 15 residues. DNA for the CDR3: TGTGCCAGCAGCGTACCAGCGGGACTCACCGGGGAGCTGTTTTTT. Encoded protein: CASSVPAGLTGELFF.